The 6 T cell receptor beta chains reported below all come from one sample, sequenced in a study of control samples from healthy donors and cancer patients. The table came from immunoSEQ multiplex PCR; TCRdb's copy has only in-frame clones and leaves some out. In the table there are 150,000 to 200,000 clones, 80% to 95% of which are singletons. The source material was blood. The source is a man aged 18 to 29 in good health.

The chain has TRBV4-1 and TRBJ2-3; D not resolved. V shed 3 bases and J shed 5 bases, with 12 bases lying between them. The CDR3 sequence is 14 residues long. The germline gives CDR1 MGHRA, CDR2 YSYEKL. CDR3 DNA sequence: TGCGCCAGCAGCCACCCCGTGCAAGTAGATACGCAGTATTTT. Residues: CASSHPVQVDTQYF.

The chain employs TRBV5-1 and TRBJ2-6; maybe TRBD2 (6 bases). The germline V gene encodes CDR1 SGHRS and CDR2 YFSETQ. V shed 0 bases and J shed 0 bases, with 13 bases lying between them. This CDR3 is 18 amino acids long. CDR3 sequence reads: CASSLEGSGVSGANVLTF. The CDR3 DNA is TGCGCCAGCAGCTTGGAAGGGTCGGGGGTCTCTGGGGCCAACGTCCTGACTTTC.

The chain has TRBV6-4 and TRBJ2-3; D perhaps matches TRBD2 (6 bases). V lost 2 bases to trimming and J lost 2 bases, with 8 bases between them. CDR1 is MRHNA, CDR2 SNTAGT, per germline. The CDR3 extends over 14 amino acids. In DNA, the CDR3 is TGTGCCAGCAGTGACGGGAGGTCCACAGATACGCAGTATTTT. Its protein product is CASSDGRSTDTQYF.

The chain couples TRBV5-1 to TRBJ1-1; D possibly corresponds to TRBD1 (5 bases). Trimming left V 2 bases short and J 1 base short, with 12 bases between. Germline CDR1 and CDR2: SGHRS and YFSETQ. The CDR3 has 15 amino acids. The CDR3 DNA sequence: TGCGCCAGCAGCTTTGATGGGGACGGGAACACTGAAGCTTTCTTT. Amino acids: CASSFDGDGNTEAFF.

This clone was picked up one time. The junction does not match germline at one end; this may be a read error. V gene TRBV4-1 combines with J gene TRBJ1-1, with D unresolved. Germline CDR1 and CDR2: MGHRA and YSYEKL. CDR3 length equals 15 residues. CDR3: CASSQGIRVNTEAFF. The CDR3 DNA reads TGCGCCAGCAGCCAAGGGATAAGGGTGAATACTGAAGCTTTCTTT.

The rearrangement uses TRBV10-3 and TRBJ1-1, with D possibly matching TRBD1 (6 bases). The CDR3 has 14 amino acids. CDR1 and CDR2 from the germline V gene are ENHRY and SYGVKD. V was shortened by 10 bases and J by 4 bases, with 19 bases between the two germline ends. This chain's CDR3 is CATAGGGGLTEAFF. As DNA, the CDR3 is TGTGCCACCGCTGGAGGGGGGGGCCTCACTGAAGCTTTCTTT.